This paragraph covers one T cell receptor (beta chain) sequence. The antigen is undetermined. This sample was included in a study of cytomegalovirus exposure and HLA in healthy donors. Per the germline V gene, CDR1 is LGHNA and CDR2 is YNFKEQ. This CDR3 has 12 amino acids. The ends lost 1 base at V and 12 bases at J; junction bases unmatched: 3. PCR amplification relied on 60 Vbeta primers (plus 13 Jbeta primers). Clones were sequenced by immunoSEQ multiplex PCR, and TCRdb holds only the in-frame ones, with some missing. Counted here are roughly 250,000 clones, roughly four fifths occurring once; the ten biggest clones make up about 2%. Study findings and constraints: Later on, analysis showed that most CMV-associated TCR beta chains appeared to be HLA-restricted. Most TCR sequences were rare, but some public TCRs occurred in many donors.

This receptor was taken from a woman aged 40 to 50 in good health and CMV-seropositive. Material for sequencing was PBMCs. The chain is built from TRBV4-2 and TRBJ2-7; 10 bases align to TRBD2. The CDR3 nucleotides read TGTGCCAGCAGCCAAGCTAGCGGGAGACCGTACTTC. Protein product: CASSQASGRPYF.